This entry lists 22 T cell receptor beta chains sequenced from one sample in a study of blood T cells in healthy people across ages (dated by TCRdb to about 2015). The library relied on 5' RACE. Sequencing was carried out with an Illumina HiSeq 2500. A second about 7 to 12 cycle PCR used a sample-barcoded 5' primer and a J-beta primer mix. TCRdb ran its own pipeline on the public reads, namely fastp trimming at Q25 and MiXCR clone calling, and kept in-frame beta chains. Rows matching on CDR3 protein sequence are summarized as one entry with the most common DNA and genes. This sample lists 1.5 million or so distinct CDR3 sequences; around two fifths were detected once. The ten top clones hold roughly 7.9% of the sample. The source material was blood. The receptors originated from a woman under 30 in good health.

This clonotype has a handful of counts. V and J are TRBV12-3 or TRBV12-4 and TRBJ2-3, with D perhaps matching TRBD2 (6 bases). CDR3 length equals 15 residues. V lost 5 bases to trimming and J lost 4 bases, with 16 bases between them. The CDR3 loop is CASSPGLTKPDTQYF. The CDR3 DNA reads TGTGCCAGCAGTCCGGGACTTACTAAGCCAGATACGCAGTATTTT.

This clonotype was detected a few times. J is TRBJ2-5 and V is TRBV7-8; tentative D call: TRBD2 (5 bases). V was cut by 5 bases and J by 3 bases, with 13 bases left in between. The CDR3 consists of 14 residues. Per germline, CDR1 SGHVS and CDR2 FQNEAQ. The CDR3 DNA reads as TGTGCCAGCAGCGGAGGAACAGTGAAAGAGACCCAGTACTTC. Protein: CASSGGTVKETQYF.

The V call is TRBV6-6, the J call TRBJ1-6; possibly TRBD1 for D (5 bases). The CDR3 runs 15 residues. V was trimmed by 7 bases and J by 7 bases, leaving 17 bases between them. Germline V CDR1 and CDR2: MNHNY, SVGAGI (reference sequence). The DNA of the CDR3 is TGTGCCAGCACCCGACCCCGGGAGGGGAATTCACCCCTCCACTTT. This translates into CASTRPREGNSPLHF.

This clonotype was found once. The CDR3 DNA is TGCGCCAGCAGTGTTGGGACAGGGGGCCCGGTCAAAAACATTCAGTACTTC. Residues: CASSVGTGGPVKNIQYF. The chain employs TRBV5-1 and TRBJ2-4; 12 positions match TRBD1. Germline lookup yields CDR1 SGHRS and CDR2 YFSETQ. The CDR3 is 17 amino acids. V shed 5 bases and J 3 bases; nucleotides not matched to a gene: 9.

This chain joins TRBV14 and TRBJ2-5, with D unclear. V shed 4 bases and J shed 9 bases, with 24 bases lying between them. CDR3 length equals 16 residues. From germline, CDR1 is SGHDN and CDR2 FVKESK. CDR3 coding DNA: TGTGCCAGCAGCCCGACGGCCCGCCAACACCCGGTGGCCCAGTACTTC. It yields the protein CASSPTARQHPVAQYF.

This clonotype appeared a few times. This chain uses TRBV3-1 with TRBJ2-3, with 9 nucleotides matching TRBD2. CDR1 and CDR2 (germline): LGHDT, YNNKEL (reference sequence). Losses at the gene ends were 2 bases for V and 1 base for J; bases not matched to a gene: 10. The CDR3 loop spans 18 amino acids. CDR3: CASSQRSFRLAGTDTQYF. Here the CDR3 DNA reads TGTGCCAGCAGCCAAAGGAGCTTTCGACTAGCGGGCACAGATACGCAGTATTTT.

This clonotype was seen at least ten times. The rearrangement joins TRBV7-2 to TRBJ2-1; tentative D call: TRBD2 (5 bases). V was clipped by 1 base and J by 0 bases, with 10 bases between them. Germline V CDR1 and CDR2: SGHTA, FQGNSA. The CDR3 is 16 amino acids. For the CDR3, the DNA is TGTGCCAGCAGCTTAGGGCTAGCCAGCTCCTACAATGAGCAGTTCTTC. Protein product: CASSLGLASSYNEQFF.

This chain joins TRBV7-3 and TRBJ2-3; 7 bases are a match to TRBD2. Germline loops: CDR1 SGHTA, CDR2 FQGTGA. Germline trimming cut 1 base from V and 6 bases from J; bases unmatched to any gene: 10. This CDR3 region has 16 residues. DNA of the CDR3: TGTGCCAGCAGCTTAAGTCGGGGAGGGTTGGGGGATACGCAGTATTTT. Protein: CASSLSRGGLGDTQYF.

V gene TRBV7-2 combines with J gene TRBJ2-7, with 10 bases identical to TRBD2. Germline CDR1 reads SGHTA; CDR2 reads FQGNSA. The CDR3 covers 14 residues. V shed 5 bases and J 3 bases; nucleotides not matched to a gene: 4. The CDR3 bases are TGTGCCAGCAGCCAACTAGCGGGAAACTACGAGCAGTACTTC. It translates to CASSQLAGNYEQYF.

This chain joins TRBV5-1 and TRBJ1-2, with 9 bases identical to TRBD1. Trimming removed 4 bases from V and 4 bases from J; junction bases left unmatched: 8. The CDR3 runs to 15 residues. Germline V gives CDR1 SGHRS, CDR2 YFSETQ. In DNA, the CDR3 is TGCGCCAGCAGCCCAAGGACAGGGGAAACCTATGGCTACACCTTC. Translating it yields CASSPRTGETYGYTF.

For this clonotype: One junction end does not reproduce the germline sequence, and a read error may be involved. The CDR3, as DNA: TGTGCCAGCAGCCCCTCGGCGGGGACAGCGAACACTGGAGCTTTCTTT. Translation: CASSPSAGTANTGAFF. The V gene is TRBV7-2, the J gene TRBJ1-1; TRBD1 matches at 7 bases. This CDR3 contains 16 residues. The V gene's germline CDR1 is SGHTA and CDR2 FQGNSA.

The chain uses TRBV9 and TRBJ1-1, with TRBD1 identical over 7 bases. The length of the CDR3 is 15 residues. With V trimmed by 1 base and J by 0 bases, 3 bases remained unmatched. The germline gives CDR1 SGDLS, CDR2 YYNGEE. The CDR3 protein is CASSVPTGLNTEAFF. CDR3 sequence (DNA): TGTGCCAGCAGCGTACCGACAGGGCTGAACACTGAAGCTTTCTTT.

This clonotype showed up just a few times. V gene TRBV18 combines with J gene TRBJ1-2; D call uncertain. Germline assignment: CDR1 KGHSH and CDR2 LQKENI. The CDR3 has 16 amino acids. V lost 5 bases and J lost 0, with 16 bases in between. The CDR3 reads CASSSRMEESNYGYTF. The CDR3 bases are TGTGCCAGCTCATCACGGATGGAGGAATCTAACTATGGCTACACCTTC.

This chain connects TRBV25-1 to TRBJ2-4, with 7 bases fitting TRBD2. The CDR3 totals 16 residues. The V and J ends lost 4 bases and 2 bases, in that order; junction bases with no gene match: 8. CDR1 is MGHDK and CDR2 is SYGVNS in the germline V gene. Here the CDR3 DNA reads TGTGCCAGCAGTGCGGGGAGGGCCCCGACCAAAAACATTCAGTACTTC. Its protein product is CASSAGRAPTKNIQYF.

This clonotype was observed a few times. The rearrangement links TRBV7-9 to TRBJ2-3; D ambiguous. The CDR3 spans 13 residues. The germline gives CDR1 SEHNR, CDR2 FQNEAQ (reference sequence). Trimming shortened V by 5 bases and J by 5 bases, and 11 bases separated the two germline ends. The CDR3 reads CASSPVQKDTQYF. The CDR3 DNA follows: TGTGCCAGCAGCCCTGTACAGAAAGATACGCAGTATTTT.

This clonotype was recorded a few times. The J gene is TRBJ1-4, the V gene TRBV10-3; D is undetermined. Trimming cost V 3 bases and J 14 bases, with 16 bases left between them. The CDR3 sequence is 13 residues long. CDR1 is ENHRY, CDR2 SYGVKD, per germline. The CDR3 DNA is TGTGCCATCAGTGAAACGGGTTCGTTAGAGCTGTTTTTT. Protein product: CAISETGSLELFF.

The rearrangement joins TRBV24-1 to TRBJ1-3; a possible D gene is TRBD1 (5 bases). The CDR3 runs 14 residues. V shed 10 bases and J shed 0 bases, with 12 bases lying between them. Germline values: CDR1 KGHDR, CDR2 SFDVKD. The CDR3 nucleotides read TGTGCCACGTCAGGGACTTCCTCTGGAAACACCATATATTTT. The encoded protein is CATSGTSSGNTIYF.

The genes are TRBV5-1 and TRBJ2-5; D gene ambiguous. CDR1 and CDR2 from the germline V gene are SGHRS and YFSETQ. V shed 1 base and J shed 4 bases, with 8 bases lying between them. There are 13 residues in the CDR3. CDR3 nucleotide sequence: TGCGCCAGCAGCTTGCGTCCTTCAGAGACCCAGTACTTC. The encoded protein is CASSLRPSETQYF. The full variable domain, its missing parts supplied by reference TRBV5-1 and TRBJ2-5, is KAGVTQTPRYLIKTRGQQVTLSCSPISGHRSVSWYQQTPGQGLQFLFEYFSETQRNKGNFPGRFSGRQFSNSRSEMNVSTLELGDSALYLCASSLRPSETQYFGPGTRLLVL.

The rearrangement links TRBV5-1 to TRBJ1-1; D might be TRBD1 (5 bases). Trimming took off 1 base at V and 4 bases at J, with 11 bases between the two ends. The CDR3 consists of 14 residues. CDR1 is SGHRS, CDR2 YFSETQ, per germline. In DNA, the CDR3 is TGCGCCAGCAGCTTGCGTGGGGGACTCACTGAAGCTTTCTTT. This translates into CASSLRGGLTEAFF.

This clonotype showed up just a few times. The chain carries TRBV5-1 and TRBJ2-1; the D gene is possibly TRBD2 (5 bases). This CDR3 contains 15 residues. Germline V gene lookup returns CDR1 SGHRS and CDR2 YFSETQ. Trimming shortened V by 1 base and J by 7 bases, and 15 bases separated the two germline ends. The CDR3 DNA reads as TGCGCCAGCAGCTTGACGGCCGGGGTCGAGAATGAGCAGTTCTTC. It codes for CASSLTAGVENEQFF.

The table lists this clonotype with a few counts. The chain recombines TRBV20-1 with TRBJ1-2; D gene uncertain. Looked up from germline, CDR1 is DFQATT and CDR2 is SNEGSKA (reference sequence). Trimming shortened V by 2 bases and J by 1 base, and 8 bases separated the two germline ends. The length of the CDR3 is 13 residues. The CDR3 DNA follows: TGCAGTGCTAGACTGACGGATAACTATGGCTACACCTTC. Protein: CSARLTDNYGYTF.

The V call is TRBV6-1, the J call TRBJ1-5, with D possibly being TRBD1 (6 bases). V lost 11 bases and J 4 bases, leaving 21 bases between the germline ends. Germline CDR1 is MNHNS and CDR2 is SASEGT. The CDR3 length is 15 residues. In nucleotides, the CDR3 is TGTGCCTGCTGGGCGGGGGGGGCGCGTAATCAGCCCCAGCATTTT. Translating it yields CACWAGGARNQPQHF.